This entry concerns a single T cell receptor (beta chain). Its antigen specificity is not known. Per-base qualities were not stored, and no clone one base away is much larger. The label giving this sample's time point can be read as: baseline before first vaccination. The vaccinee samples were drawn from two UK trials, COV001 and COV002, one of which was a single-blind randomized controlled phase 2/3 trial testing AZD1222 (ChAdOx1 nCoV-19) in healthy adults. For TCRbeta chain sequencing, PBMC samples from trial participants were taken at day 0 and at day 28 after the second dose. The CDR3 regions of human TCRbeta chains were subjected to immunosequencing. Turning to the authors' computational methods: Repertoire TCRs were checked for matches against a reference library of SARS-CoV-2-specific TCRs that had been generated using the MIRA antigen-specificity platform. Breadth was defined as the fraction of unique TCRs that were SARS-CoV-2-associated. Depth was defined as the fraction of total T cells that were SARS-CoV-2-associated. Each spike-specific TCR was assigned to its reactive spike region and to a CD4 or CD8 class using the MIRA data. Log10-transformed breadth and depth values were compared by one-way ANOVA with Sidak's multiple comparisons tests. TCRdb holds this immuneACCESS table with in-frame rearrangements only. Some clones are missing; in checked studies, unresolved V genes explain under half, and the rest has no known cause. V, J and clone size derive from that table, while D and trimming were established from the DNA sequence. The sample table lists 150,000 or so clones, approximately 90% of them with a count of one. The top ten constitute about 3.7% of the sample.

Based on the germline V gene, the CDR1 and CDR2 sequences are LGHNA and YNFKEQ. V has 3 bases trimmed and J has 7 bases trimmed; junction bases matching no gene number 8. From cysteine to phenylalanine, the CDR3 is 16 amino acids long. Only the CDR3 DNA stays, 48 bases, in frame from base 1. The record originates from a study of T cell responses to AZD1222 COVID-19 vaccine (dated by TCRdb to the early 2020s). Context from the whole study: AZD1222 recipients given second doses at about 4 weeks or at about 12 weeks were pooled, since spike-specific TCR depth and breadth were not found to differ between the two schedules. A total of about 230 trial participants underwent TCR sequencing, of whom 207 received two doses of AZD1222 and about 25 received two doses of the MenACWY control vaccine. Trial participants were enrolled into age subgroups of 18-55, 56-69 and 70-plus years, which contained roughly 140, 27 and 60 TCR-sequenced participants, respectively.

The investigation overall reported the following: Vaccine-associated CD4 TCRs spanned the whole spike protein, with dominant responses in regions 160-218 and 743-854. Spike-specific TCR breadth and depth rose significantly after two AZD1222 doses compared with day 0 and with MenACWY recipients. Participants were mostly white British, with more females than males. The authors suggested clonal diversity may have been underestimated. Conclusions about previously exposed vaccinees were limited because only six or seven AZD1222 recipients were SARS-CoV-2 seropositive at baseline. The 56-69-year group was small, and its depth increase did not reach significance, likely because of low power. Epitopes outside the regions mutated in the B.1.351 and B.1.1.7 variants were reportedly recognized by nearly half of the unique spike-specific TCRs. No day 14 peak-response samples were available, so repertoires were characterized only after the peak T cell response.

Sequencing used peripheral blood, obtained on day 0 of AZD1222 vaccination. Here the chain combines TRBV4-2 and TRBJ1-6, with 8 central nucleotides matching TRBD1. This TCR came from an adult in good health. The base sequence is TGTGCCAGCAGCCACGATTCCGGGACAGGAAATTCACCCCTCCACTTT. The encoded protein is CASSHDSGTGNSPLHF.